This T cell receptor beta chain derives from a study of blood T cell repertoires in COVID-19. Study as a whole: PBMCs, B-cell-depleted T cells, or T cells were the source of the cDNA or gDNA that made up the material.

Authors' methods: From reference gene primer amplification, estimates of nucleated cell counts were derived. Only in-frame clones appear in the TCRdb table, and some are missing; sequencing was by immunoSEQ multiplex PCR. That table furnishes V, J and clone size, whereas the DNA furnished D and trimming. The sample carries 350,000 to 400,000 clones, roughly 90% recorded once. Germline V gives CDR1 LGHNA, CDR2 YNFKEQ. Unmatched junction bases numbered 3, after V lost 1 base and J lost 4 bases. The CDR3 runs 15 residues. The sample comprised PBMCs or T cells enriched from blood (not recorded which). This chain links TRBV4-2 with TRBJ1-2; 10 bases are shared with TRBD1. This receptor was taken from a woman in her thirties who had recovered from COVID-19. The CDR3 nucleotides are TGTGCCAGCAGCCAAGTGGACAGGGGGATCTATGGCTACACCTTC. Encoded protein: CASSQVDRGIYGYTF.